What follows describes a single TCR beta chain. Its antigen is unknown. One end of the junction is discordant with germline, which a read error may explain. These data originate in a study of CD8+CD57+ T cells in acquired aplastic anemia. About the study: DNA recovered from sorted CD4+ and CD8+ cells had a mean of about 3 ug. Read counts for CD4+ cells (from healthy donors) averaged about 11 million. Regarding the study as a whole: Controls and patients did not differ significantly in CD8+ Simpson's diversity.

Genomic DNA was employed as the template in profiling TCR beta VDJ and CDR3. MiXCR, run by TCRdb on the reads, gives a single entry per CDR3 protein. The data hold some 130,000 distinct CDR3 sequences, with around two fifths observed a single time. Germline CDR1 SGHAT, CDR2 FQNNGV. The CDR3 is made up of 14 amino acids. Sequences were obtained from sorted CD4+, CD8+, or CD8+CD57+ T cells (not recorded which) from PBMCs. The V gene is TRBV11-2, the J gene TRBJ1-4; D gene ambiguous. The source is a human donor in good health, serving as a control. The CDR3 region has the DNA TGTGCCAGCAGCTTAGGGCTTTTGGGTGAAAAACTGTCTTTT. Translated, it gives CASSLGLLGEKLSF.